This T cell receptor beta chain was obtained from a study of beta chain features in type 1 diabetes listed by TCRdb under 2018. Turning to the overall study: Mean age, gender distribution, total cell number and subset yield were not different between patients and healthy donors. A total of 107,917,701 sorted cells were examined across all samples, and the number of cells per subset was strongly correlated with RNA yield. The study compared TCRB repertoires of sorted circulating CD4+ T cell subsets between recently diagnosed type 1 diabetes patients and matched healthy donors. Naive and central memory subsets were obtained from all 30 or so donors, but regulatory and stem cell-like memory subsets were isolated from only 8 patients and roughly 8 healthy donors. What the work shows at the level of the full study, not this receptor alone: HLA sub-analyses involved small numbers of individuals, so any influence of HLA type on TCRB rearrangement remained unresolved. The naive, central memory and regulatory TCRB repertoires appeared to resemble one another more closely among patients than among healthy donors. Shorter templates might be favored by PCR, yet because patient and control samples were amplified and corrected together, any such skew would affect both groups equally. Type 1 diabetes patients showed a moderate but significant shortening of TCRB CDR3 length in all four CD4+ subsets. Because cDNA was sequenced instead of genomic DNA, activated cells with high expression could be over-represented, although the groups did not differ in activation or CD3 levels. At VDJ recombination sites, patients with type 1 diabetes made fewer insertions and deleted more nucleotides, a pattern implying thymic rearrangement abnormalities.

The trim is 4 bases for V and 4 bases for J, with a gap of 11 bases between the germline ends. The germline V gene (reference sequence) provides CDR1 MNHEY and CDR2 SMNVEV. The CDR3 measures 15 amino acids from cysteine to phenylalanine. The DNA shown is the 45-base CDR3, in frame from base 1. The High Capacity cDNA Reverse Transcription Kit was used to reverse transcribe all of the isolated RNA, meaning that expressed TCRB transcripts were what got sequenced. Deep immunoSEQ sequencing was performed on naive, central memory and regulatory T cell samples, with an average of around 3.4 million total reads per sample. After sorted cells were lysed in RLT buffer, RNA was extracted with DNase-treated RNeasy Micro or Mini kits, with the choice depending on cell number. Each cell subset was processed separately to prevent cross-contamination, with patient and healthy donor samples processed together. TCRB sequences were amplified from cDNA with the immunoSEQ multiplex PCR, producing 87-bp fragments spanning the CDR3 region. Sequencing of the amplicons was performed on the Illumina HiSeq platform. Under the source paper's analysis protocol: PCR bias was computationally corrected using synthetic template baselines, reads within Hamming distance 2 were collapsed, and singletons that could not be merged were discarded. By aligning reads against IMGT, V, D and J genes, CDR3 length, and insertions or deletions at six rearrangement sites were assigned. Within each subset, clonotype counts were normalized to sorted cell number, and only after that were true diversity and Gini coefficients computed with the tcR R package. Repertoire sharing was quantified using the overlap coefficient calculated on TCRB nucleotide sequences. Here the immuneACCESS table is served through TCRdb, limited to in-frame sequences with V and J called. Missing clones are a known gap in these copies; in checked studies unresolved V genes cover under half, and the rest lacks a known reason. V and J calls and clone size are given by that table; D and trimming were obtained from the DNA. A total of around 340,000 clones appear in this sample, over 7% of them only once. The ten largest clonotypes hold roughly 1% of the sample.

As regards this clone: There is no known antigen for this receptor. Base-call qualities are not available, and no considerably larger clone is one nucleotide away.

Each donor gave one peripheral blood draw, around 100 mL on average, collected into heparinised tubes. Naive, central memory, regulatory and stem cell-like memory CD4+ T cells were sorted on a BD FACSAria II using a panel including CD45RO, CCR7, CD25, CD127, CD95 and CD27. Purity was above 95% for every sorted population. PBMCs were separated immediately by Lymphoprep density gradient centrifugation and were stained directly, without being cultured. To minimize batch effects, samples were stained and sorted in pairs, one healthy donor with one patient per experiment. The receptor was derived from a man between 25 and 39 years old with type 1 diabetes. Material for sequencing was central memory CD4+ T cells from blood. Here the chain combines TRBV27 and TRBJ1-6, and possibly TRBD1, on 5 matching bases. The DNA reads TGTGCCAGCAGTTCCTCGGGACCTTATAATTCACCCCTCCACTTT. It is translated as CASSSSGPYNSPLHF.